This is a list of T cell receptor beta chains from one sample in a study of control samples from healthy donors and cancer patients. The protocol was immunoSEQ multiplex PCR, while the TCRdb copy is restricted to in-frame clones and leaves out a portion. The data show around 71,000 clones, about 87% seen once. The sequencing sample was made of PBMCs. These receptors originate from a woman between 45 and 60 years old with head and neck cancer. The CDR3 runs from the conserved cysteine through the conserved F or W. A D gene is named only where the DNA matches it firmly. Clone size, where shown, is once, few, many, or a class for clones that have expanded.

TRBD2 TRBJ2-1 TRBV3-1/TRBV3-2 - CASRPSSGGTHYNEQFF TGTGCCAGCAGACCTTCTAGCGGGGGGACCCACTACAATGAGCAGTTCTTC
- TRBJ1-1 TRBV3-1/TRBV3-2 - CASSLSGANTEAFF TGTGCCAGCAGCCTATCCGGAGCCAACACTGAAGCTTTCTTT
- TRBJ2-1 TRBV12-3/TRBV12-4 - CASIGGNEQFF TGTGCCAGCATTGGGGGCAATGAGCAGTTCTTC
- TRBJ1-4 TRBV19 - CASAPSLAGTNEKLFF TGTGCCAGTGCCCCTTCGTTGGCCGGGACTAATGAAAAACTGTTTTTT
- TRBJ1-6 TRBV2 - CASSEGGVSPLHF TGTGCCAGCAGTGAAGGAGGGGTTTCACCCCTCCACTTT
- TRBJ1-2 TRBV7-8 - CASSRTVEGPNYGYTF TGTGCCAGCAGCCGGACTGTTGAGGGGCCTAACTATGGCTACACCTTC
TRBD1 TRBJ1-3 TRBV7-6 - CASSLASGGLTGNTIYF TGTGCCAGCAGCTTAGCGTCAGGGGGGCTGACTGGAAACACCATATATTTT
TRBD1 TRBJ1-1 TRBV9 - CASSPRTGIHTEAFF TGTGCCAGCAGCCCCAGGACAGGGATTCACACTGAAGCTTTCTTT
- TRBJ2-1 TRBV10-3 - CAISVGGALVNEQFF TGTGCCATCAGTGTGGGGGGGGCTCTTGTAAATGAGCAGTTCTTC
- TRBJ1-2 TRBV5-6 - CASRPTGLAGYTF TGTGCCAGCAGGCCAACAGGGTTGGCGGGCTACACCTTC
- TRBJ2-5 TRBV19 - CASSPSVQETQYF TGTGCCAGTAGTCCCTCAGTCCAAGAGACCCAGTACTTC
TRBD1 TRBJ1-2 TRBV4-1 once CASSQEGTGQGFGYTF TGCGCCAGCAGCCAAGAAGGAACCGGACAGGGGTTTGGCTACACCTTC
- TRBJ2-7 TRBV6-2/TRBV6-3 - CASSYVGGEQYF TGTGCCAGCAGTTACGTTGGGGGCGAGCAGTACTTC
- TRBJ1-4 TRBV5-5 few CASSLDLNEKLFF TGTGCCAGCAGCTTGGATCTTAATGAAAAACTGTTTTTT
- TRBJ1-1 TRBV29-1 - CSVSSGGSTEAFF TGCAGCGTCTCTTCCGGGGGAAGCACTGAAGCTTTCTTT
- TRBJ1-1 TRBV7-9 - CASSLARAPLGRNTEAFF TGTGCCAGCAGCTTAGCGAGAGCCCCGTTGGGACGGAACACTGAAGCTTTCTTT
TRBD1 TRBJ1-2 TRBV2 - CASSEDRGYGYTF TGTGCCAGCAGTGAAGACAGGGGCTATGGCTACACCTTC
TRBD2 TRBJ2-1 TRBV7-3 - CASSSTPGTSGGPLVNEQFF TGTGCCAGCAGCTCGACGCCCGGGACTAGCGGGGGGCCCTTGGTAAATGAGCAGTTCTTC
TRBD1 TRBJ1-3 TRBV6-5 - CASSYNRGSSGNTIYF TGTGCCAGCAGTTACAACAGGGGGAGCTCTGGAAACACCATATATTTT
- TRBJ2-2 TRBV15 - CATSEDRTPTGELFF TGTGCCACCAGCGAAGACAGGACCCCCACCGGGGAGCTGTTTTTT
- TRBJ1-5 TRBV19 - CASRVREQPGNQPQHF TGTGCCAGTAGGGTACGGGAACAGCCGGGCAATCAGCCCCAGCATTTT
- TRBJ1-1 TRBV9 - CASSVDFRPGTEAFF TGTGCCAGCAGCGTTGATTTCCGGCCGGGAACTGAAGCTTTCTTT
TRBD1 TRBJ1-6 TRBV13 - CASSQGATHSPLHF TGTGCCAGCAGTCAGGGGGCGACCCATTCACCCCTCCACTTT
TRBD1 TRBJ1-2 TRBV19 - CASSPRDRGLDYGYTF TGTGCCAGTAGCCCCCGGGACAGGGGTTTAGACTATGGCTACACCTTC
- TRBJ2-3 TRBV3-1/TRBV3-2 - CASSQEGTGWRDTQYF TGTGCCAGCAGCCAAGAGGGAACAGGGTGGAGGGATACGCAGTATTTT
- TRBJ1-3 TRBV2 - CASSAPSSGNTIYF TGTGCCAGCAGTGCGCCGAGCTCTGGAAACACCATATATTTT
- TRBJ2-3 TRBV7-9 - CASSLFGGGLPDTQYF TGTGCCAGCAGTCTCTTTGGGGGGGGCCTCCCAGATACGCAGTATTTT
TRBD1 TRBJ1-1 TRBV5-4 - CASSSEPGTVNTEAFF TGTGCCAGCAGCTCCGAGCCCGGGACAGTGAACACTGAAGCTTTCTTT
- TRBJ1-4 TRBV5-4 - CASSLGGTLGEKLFF TGTGCCAGCAGCTTGGGAGGGACATTGGGTGAAAAACTGTTTTTT
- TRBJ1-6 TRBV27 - CASRVGTSYNSPLHF TGTGCCAGCAGGGTGGGGACTTCCTATAATTCACCCCTCCACTTT
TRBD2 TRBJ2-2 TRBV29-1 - CSTRGAGELFF TGCAGCACGCGGGGGGCCGGGGAGCTGTTTTTT
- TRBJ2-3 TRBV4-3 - CASSLRRGADTQYF TGCGCCAGCAGCCTCCGGAGGGGGGCAGATACGCAGTATTTT
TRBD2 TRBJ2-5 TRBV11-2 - CASSLRGAGGQETQYF TGTGCCAGCAGCTTGCGCGGGGCGGGGGGACAAGAGACCCAGTACTTC
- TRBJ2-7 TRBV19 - CASSFTGSYEQYF TGTGCCAGTAGTTTCACAGGATCCTACGAGCAGTACTTC
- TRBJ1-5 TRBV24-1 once CATSDPRGRNQPQHF TGTGCCACCAGTGATCCCCGGGGAAGAAATCAGCCCCAGCATTTT
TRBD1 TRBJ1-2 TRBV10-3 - CAISAAGGKANYGYTF TGTGCCATCAGTGCGGCAGGGGGCAAAGCTAACTATGGCTACACCTTC
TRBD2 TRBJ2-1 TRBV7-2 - CASSPRSGGAVNGNEQFF TGTGCCAGCAGCCCCCGGTCGGGGGGGGCAGTAAATGGCAATGAGCAGTTCTTC
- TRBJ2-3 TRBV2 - CASSVQGRDTQYF TGTGCCAGCAGTGTGCAGGGAAGAGATACGCAGTATTTT
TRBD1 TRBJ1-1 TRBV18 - CASSPRGGQLTNTEAFF TGTGCCAGCTCACCACGTGGGGGACAGCTTACGAACACTGAAGCTTTCTTT
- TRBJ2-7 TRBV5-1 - CASSLGEYEQYF TGCGCCAGCAGCTTGGGAGAGTACGAGCAGTACTTC
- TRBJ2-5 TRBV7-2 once CASSLKRVHQYF TGTGCCAGCAGCTTAAAAAGGGTCCACCAGTACTTC
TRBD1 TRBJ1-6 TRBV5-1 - CASSSPTGTGNSPLHF TGCGCCAGCAGCTCCCCAACCGGGACAGGGAATTCACCCCTCCACTTT
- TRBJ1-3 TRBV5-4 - CASSSPSMGVDF TGTGCCAGCAGCTCACCATCAATGGGGGTGGATTTT
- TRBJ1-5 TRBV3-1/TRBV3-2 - CASSQGALSNQPQHF TGTGCCAGCAGCCAAGGGGCACTTAGCAATCAGCCCCAGCATTTT
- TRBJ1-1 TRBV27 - CASNEIGGNTEAFF TGTGCCAGCAACGAGATAGGGGGGAACACTGAAGCTTTCTTT
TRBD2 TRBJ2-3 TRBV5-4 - CASSPGTSGGTDTQYF TGTGCCAGCAGCCCCGGGACTAGCGGGGGGACAGATACGCAGTATTTT
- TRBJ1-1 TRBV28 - CASSLSANTEAFF TGTGCCAGCAGTTTATCGGCCAACACTGAAGCTTTCTTT
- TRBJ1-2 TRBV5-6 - CASSLPQASNYGYTF TGTGCCAGCAGCTTGCCACAGGCCTCTAACTATGGCTACACCTTC